Each of the 9 T cell receptor beta chains below was sequenced from the same sample in a study of T cells in localized non-small cell lung cancer. TCRdb's copy holds only in-frame clones and misses some; the assay was immunoSEQ multiplex PCR. The sample gives fewer than 40,000 clones, about 92% of which show up once; 7% to 9% is in the top ten. Sequencing used peripheral blood, obtained before any cancer treatment. The receptors come from a female donor of 60 years or more with stage I lung adenocarcinoma.

The CDR3 coding sequence is TGTGCCAGCAGTCCCGACAGGGGGTTTACCGGGGAGCTGTTTTTT. Amino acid sequence: CASSPDRGFTGELFF. The V gene is TRBV27, the J gene TRBJ2-2, with 9 bases aligning to TRBD1. The CDR3 is 15 amino acids. V was pared by 5 bases and J by 5 bases, with 6 bases of the junction left unmatched. CDR1 is MNHEY and CDR2 is SMNVEV in the germline V gene (reference sequence).

The chain recombines TRBV6-4 with TRBJ2-5; possible D gene TRBD2, 5 bases. The length of the CDR3 is 12 residues. Germline lookup yields CDR1 MRHNA and CDR2 SNTAGT. Trimming pared 8 bases from V and 4 bases from J, leaving 11 bases between. CDR3: CASRGFRETQYF. The CDR3 region has the DNA TGTGCCAGCCGGGGATTCCGAGAGACCCAGTACTTC.

The chain couples TRBV27 to TRBJ1-3; D remains ambiguous. V lost 5 bases and J lost 2, with 10 bases in between. The CDR3 is 14 amino acids. CDR1 is MNHEY and CDR2 is SMNVEV in the germline V gene (reference sequence). This CDR3 reads CASSPFGTGNTIYF. CDR3 sequence (DNA): TGTGCCAGCAGTCCTTTTGGGACTGGAAACACCATATATTTT.

The chain carries TRBV6-6 and TRBJ1-5; D uncertain. The CDR3 is 13 amino acids. Germline V gene sequence: CDR1 MNHNY, CDR2 SVGAGI (reference sequence). V was pared by 11 bases and J by 3 bases, with 14 bases between. CDR3 residues: CAVGRTFNQPQHF. CDR3 nucleotide sequence: TGTGCCGTCGGCAGGACCTTCAATCAGCCCCAGCATTTT.

The chain has TRBV19 and TRBJ1-4; tentatively, D is TRBD1 (6 bases). This CDR3 is built from 15 residues. Trimming stripped 7 bases from V and 6 bases from J, with 18 bases between. Germline V gives CDR1 LNHDA, CDR2 SQIVND (reference sequence). The CDR3, as DNA: TGTGCCAGTACTCCCCTGTCCGCAGGGGATGAAAAACTGTTTTTT. Translating gives CASTPLSAGDEKLFF.

This chain links TRBV4-3 with TRBJ1-4; tentatively, D is TRBD1 (6 bases). The CDR3 contains 17 residues. Trimming took 4 bases from V and 3 from J, leaving 18 bases between them. Germline CDR1 and CDR2: LGHNA and YSLEER. The CDR3 spells CASSRRDGGPANEKLFF. In DNA, the CDR3 is TGCGCCAGCAGCCGCCGGGACGGGGGGCCAGCTAATGAAAAACTGTTTTTT.

The chain has TRBV10-3 and TRBJ2-1, with TRBD2 identical over 14 bases. Germline V gene sequence: CDR1 ENHRY, CDR2 SYGVKD. The CDR3 spans 15 residues. V was pared by 6 bases and J by 9 bases, with 7 bases of the junction left unmatched. This CDR3 is CAIRTGTSGSTEQFF. The CDR3 coding sequence is TGTGCCATCAGGACTGGGACTAGCGGGAGTACTGAGCAGTTCTTC.

The CDR3 DNA follows: TGCAGCGTTGATTCAGGGAGGCGGGAGACCCAGTACTTC. As protein: CSVDSGRRETQYF. The J gene is TRBJ2-5, the V gene TRBV29-1; TRBD2 is a possible D gene (6 bases). The V end lost 3 bases, the J end lost 5 bases, and 13 bases lay between the germline ends. The CDR3 contains 13 residues. Germline values: CDR1 SQVTM, CDR2 ANQGSEA.

The chain recombines TRBV5-6 with TRBJ1-5; 7 nucleotides align to TRBD1. CDR3 size: 15 residues. Unmatched junction bases numbered 6, after V lost 2 bases and J lost 4 bases. CDR1 and CDR2 from the germline V gene are SGHDT and YYEEEE. CDR3 region: CASSFNRGLNQPQHF. In nucleotides, the CDR3 is TGTGCCAGCAGCTTTAACAGGGGATTGAATCAGCCCCAGCATTTT.